The clone carrying this T cell receptor (beta chain) was counted a single time. Its cognate antigen is unknown. CDR1 is SGHAT and CDR2 is FQNNGV in the germline V gene. The CDR3 is 14 amino acids. V lost 2 bases to trimming and J lost 3 bases, with 11 bases between them. The sample comes from a study of Ad26.COV2.S vaccination and SARS-CoV-2 variants. General study results and limits: The authors reported substantial breadth in spike-specific CD8+ and CD4+ T cell responses after vaccination. It was found that vaccine and placebo recipients had similar non-spike TCR breadth.

Produced via immunoSEQ multiplex PCR; TCRdb's table is partial and in-frame only. The repertoire holds approximately 400,000 clones, with roughly nine tenths as singletons. Sample: peripheral blood, taken after recovery from COVID-19. The clonotype originates from a human donor who had recovered from COVID-19. J is TRBJ2-7 and V is TRBV11-2; D is perhaps TRBD1 (5 bases). This chain's CDR3 is CASSLNPGLYEQYF. The CDR3, as DNA: TGTGCCAGCAGCTTAAATCCAGGGCTCTACGAGCAGTACTTC.